The 24 T cell receptor beta chains below all came from one sample that was sequenced in a study of beta chain features in type 1 diabetes. Whole-study findings and limits: Moderate yet significant TCRB CDR3 shortening was seen in Type 1 diabetes patients in all four CD4+ subsets.

The entirety of the isolated RNA underwent reverse transcription, so expressed TCRB transcripts were sequenced. The data were produced by immunoSEQ multiplex PCR, yet TCRdb's version contains in-frame clones alone and is incomplete. The profile shows about 150,000 clones, 10% of them singletons. Their antigen targets remain unknown. Specimen: central memory CD4+ T cells from blood. All receptors derive from a man aged 25 to 45 with type 1 diabetes.

The genes are TRBV29-1 and TRBJ2-1; tentatively, D is TRBD2 (6 bases). The germline CDR1 and CDR2 sequences are SQVTM and ANQGSEA. CDR3 length: 11 residues. V was cut by 7 bases and J by 14 bases, with 18 bases left in between. The CDR3 coding sequence is TGCAGCGCTACCCCCGGGGGTAAGGAGTTCTTC. Its translation is CSATPGGKEFF.

With respect to this clone: In the same sample, other DNA sequences code for this CDR3. The chain uses TRBV20-1 and TRBJ1-2, with D unclear. The CDR3 is made up of 11 amino acids. Germline loops: CDR1 DFQATT, CDR2 SNEGSKA (reference sequence). Trimming took off 2 bases at V and 3 bases at J, with 4 bases between the two ends. CDR3 in amino acids: CSARPDYGYTF. CDR3 DNA sequence: TGCAGTGCTAGACCGGACTATGGCTACACCTTC.

This clone showed up just a few times. The same CDR3 is also encoded by other DNA sequences in this sample. V usage is TRBV2 and J usage is TRBJ1-5; D gene uncertain. The V end lost 3 bases, the J end lost 2 bases, and 8 bases lay between the germline ends. The CDR3 contains 14 residues. Looked up from germline, CDR1 is SNHLY and CDR2 is FYNNEI. In nucleotides, the CDR3 is TGTGCCAGCAGTGAGCGGGGAGGCAATCAGCCCCAGCATTTT. It codes for CASSERGGNQPQHF.

The rearrangement joins TRBV2 to TRBJ2-7, with a tentative D call TRBD1 (5 bases). Germline CDR1 SNHLY, CDR2 FYNNEI. Trimming left V 4 bases short and J 2 bases short, with 9 bases between. This CDR3 contains 13 residues. CDR3 bases: TGTGCCAGCAGTGCGACAGCGCCCTACGAGCAGTACTTC. Its protein is CASSATAPYEQYF.

The sample holds a few counts of this clone. V is TRBV7-3 and J is TRBJ2-1; weak D call: TRBD1 (6 bases). The CDR3 spans 12 residues. CDR1 is SGHTA, CDR2 FQGTGA, per germline. Trimming took off 8 bases at V and 14 bases at J, with 19 bases between the two ends. This CDR3 reads CASVLQGAVKFF. As DNA, the CDR3 is TGTGCCAGCGTTCTACAGGGAGCTGTTAAGTTCTTC.

This clone appeared a few times. The chain carries TRBV4-3 and TRBJ2-1; D remains ambiguous. This CDR3 has 15 amino acids. Per germline, CDR1 LGHNA and CDR2 YSLEER. V gave up 0 bases and J gave up 4 bases, with 10 bases separating them. For the CDR3, the DNA is TGCGCCAGCAGCCAAGAATACTACGGGTACAATGAGCAGTTCTTC. Amino acid sequence: CASSQEYYGYNEQFF.

This chain uses TRBV5-1 with TRBJ1-1; no reliable D call. CDR1 and CDR2 from the germline V gene are SGHRS and YFSETQ. Trimming took off 4 bases at V and 2 bases at J, with 12 bases between the two ends. This CDR3 contains 14 residues. CDR3 nucleotides: TGCGCCAGCAGCGCAATCCCAGGTAACACTGAAGCTTTCTTT. This gives the protein CASSAIPGNTEAFF.

The chain combines TRBV19 with TRBJ2-2; tentative D call: TRBD2 (6 bases). The CDR3 has 14 amino acids. Germline assignment: CDR1 LNHDA and CDR2 SQIVND (reference sequence). V was clipped by 6 bases and J by 6 bases, with 14 bases between them. The CDR3: CASSLAGSPGELFF. CDR3 coding DNA: TGTGCCAGTAGCCTGGCGGGGTCCCCCGGGGAGCTGTTTTTT.

This chain uses TRBV14 with TRBJ2-1, with 7 bases lining up with TRBD2. The CDR3 has 15 amino acids. Germline V gene data show CDR1 as SGHDN and CDR2 as FVKESK. The V segment lost 1 base and the J segment 5 bases; nucleotides outside the gene matches: 5. The CDR3 here is CASSQVAGVNNEQFF. The CDR3, as DNA: TGTGCCAGCAGCCAAGTGGCGGGAGTAAACAATGAGCAGTTCTTC.

This sequence joins TRBV5-6 and TRBJ2-3, with a weak D call TRBD2 (5 bases). This CDR3 spans 16 amino acids. Germline loops: CDR1 SGHDT, CDR2 YYEEEE. The V end lost 1 base, the J end lost 1 base, and 13 bases lay between the germline ends. CDR3 in DNA: TGTGCCAGCAGCTTGTACGGGGATATAGGCACAGATACGCAGTATTTT. Its translation: CASSLYGDIGTDTQYF.

This clone appeared a few times. The chain recombines TRBV15 with TRBJ2-7; weak D call: TRBD2 (6 bases). V was trimmed by 0 bases and J by 7 bases, leaving 19 bases between them. The CDR3 has 16 amino acids. Germline loops: CDR1 LNHNV, CDR2 YYDKDF (reference sequence). The CDR3 here is CATSRDPGRDPLEQYF. Written as DNA, the CDR3 is TGTGCCACCAGCAGAGATCCTGGGCGGGACCCCCTGGAGCAGTACTTC.

This clone was found a few times. The chain carries TRBV5-4 and TRBJ2-3; D call uncertain. Germline values: CDR1 SGHNT, CDR2 YYREEE (reference sequence). The ends were cut back, 0 bases at V and 2 bases at J, with 4 bases in the middle. This CDR3 region has 13 residues. The DNA of the CDR3 is TGTGCCAGCAGCTTGGACTCCACAGATACGCAGTATTTT. It is translated as CASSLDSTDTQYF.

The rearrangement links TRBV28 to TRBJ1-1, with 9 bases identical to TRBD1. Germline V gene data show CDR1 as MDHEN and CDR2 as SYDVKM. This CDR3 has 16 amino acids. The J segment lost 5 bases and the V segment lost 6 bases, leaving 13 bases of the junction unmatched. The DNA for the CDR3 is TGTGCCAGCAGACTAATTTCACCAGGGACAGGGACTGAAGCTTTCTTT. This gives the protein CASRLISPGTGTEAFF. Supplemented by reference TRBV28 and TRBJ1-1, the full variable domain reads DVKVTQSSRYLVKRTGEKVFLECVQDMDHENMFWYRQDPGLGLRLIYFSYDVKMKEKGDIPEGYSVSREKKERFSLILESASTNQTSMYLCASRLISPGTGTEAFFGQGTRLTVV.

Only a few counts were recorded for this clone. This chain links TRBV4-3 with TRBJ2-3; 10 nucleotides align to TRBD2. The J segment lost 7 bases and the V segment lost 1 base, leaving 11 bases of the junction unmatched. This CDR3 region has 17 residues. Looked up from germline, CDR1 is LGHNA and CDR2 is YSLEER. As DNA, the CDR3 is TGCGCCAGCAGCCAAGGGGCTAGCGGGAGTAGTTGGAATACGCAGTATTTT. Residues: CASSQGASGSSWNTQYF.

The rearrangement joins TRBV19 to TRBJ1-5; D not certain. The V gene's germline CDR1 is LNHDA and CDR2 SQIVND (reference sequence). The V end was cut by 5 bases, the J end by 4 bases, with 12 bases between. The CDR3 is 14 amino acids. The CDR3 sequence is CASSWAGGNQPQHF. CDR3 nucleotide sequence: TGTGCCAGTAGTTGGGCAGGAGGAAATCAGCCCCAGCATTTT.

V is TRBV7-2 and J is TRBJ2-1; 9 nucleotides agree with TRBD2. This CDR3 contains 14 residues. V lost 9 bases to trimming and J lost 5 bases; unmatched junction nucleotides: 8. Germline V gene sequence: CDR1 SGHTA, CDR2 FQGNSA. The CDR3 spells CASSLAGEHNEQFF. The DNA of the CDR3 is TGTGCCAGTTCTTTAGCGGGAGAACACAATGAGCAGTTCTTC.

The chain uses TRBV7-2 and TRBJ2-3; 7 positions match TRBD2. Germline assignment: CDR1 SGHTA and CDR2 FQGNSA. V lost 6 bases to trimming and J lost 2 bases; unmatched junction nucleotides: 5. The CDR3 length is 14 residues. CDR3 bases: TGTGCCAGCAGACTAGCGAGGTACACAGATACGCAGTATTTT. Protein: CASRLARYTDTQYF.

This clone has more than one count but fewer than ten. The chain couples TRBV28 to TRBJ2-7, with 8 bases fitting TRBD1. Germline V gene data show CDR1 as MDHEN and CDR2 as SYDVKM. The CDR3 is made up of 14 amino acids. V shed 7 bases and J 5 bases; nucleotides not matched to a gene: 10. For the CDR3, the DNA is TGTGCCAGCATTTCCGGGCAGGGGGCTGACGAGCAGTACTTC. Encoded protein: CASISGQGADEQYF.

This clone was seen a handful of times. V usage is TRBV10-3 and J usage is TRBJ1-1; D perhaps matches TRBD1 (5 bases). Trimming left V 3 bases short and J 5 bases short, with 16 bases between. From germline, CDR1 is ENHRY and CDR2 SYGVKD. This CDR3 has 15 residues. The CDR3 region has the DNA TGTGCCATCAGTGACCCAGGGACCCGGGGGACTGAAGCTTTCTTT. This codes for CAISDPGTRGTEAFF.

Only a few counts were recorded for this clone. The chain employs TRBV2 and TRBJ1-1; no definite D call. The CDR3 is 13 amino acids. Trimming removed 4 bases from V and 2 bases from J, with 8 bases in between. Germline CDR1 reads SNHLY; CDR2 reads FYNNEI. The CDR3 loop reads CASSVNSNTEAFF. The DNA for the CDR3 is TGTGCCAGCAGTGTGAACAGTAACACTGAAGCTTTCTTT.

The chain uses TRBV5-6 and TRBJ1-1; D ambiguous. There are 14 residues in the CDR3. V dropped 2 bases and J dropped 1 base, with 9 bases sitting between them. Germline CDR1 and CDR2: SGHDT and YYEEEE. CDR3 in amino acids: CASSFGQWNTEAFF. The CDR3 bases are TGTGCCAGCAGCTTTGGTCAGTGGAACACTGAAGCTTTCTTT.

The gene calls are TRBV6-1 and TRBJ2-7; D might be TRBD2 (5 bases). The length of the CDR3 is 13 residues. Deletions cut 7 bases from V and 3 bases from J, with 13 bases between. CDR1 is MNHNS, CDR2 SASEGT, per germline. This CDR3 is CASMGRRNYEQYF. CDR3 bases: TGTGCCAGCATGGGCAGGAGGAACTACGAGCAGTACTTC.

The chain employs TRBV5-1 and TRBJ2-3; D may be TRBD2 (5 bases). This CDR3 has 14 amino acids. The germline V gene has CDR1 SGHRS and CDR2 YFSETQ. V dropped 5 bases and J dropped 0 bases, with 10 bases sitting between them. The CDR3 nucleotides read TGCGCCAGCAGAGTCGGGGAAAGCACAGATACGCAGTATTTT. Protein product: CASRVGESTDTQYF.

This clone has at least ten counts. The genes are TRBV29-1 and TRBJ2-6; the D is unclear. The CDR3 has 16 residues. Trimming took 5 bases from V and 0 from J, leaving 14 bases between them. CDR1 is SQVTM and CDR2 is ANQGSEA in the germline V gene. The CDR3 sequence is CSVQRDINSGANVLTF. In nucleotides, the CDR3 is TGCAGCGTTCAAAGAGACATCAACTCTGGGGCCAACGTCCTGACTTTC.